This T cell receptor (beta chain) came from a study of spatial heterogeneity in lung cancer. Time point reported: blood at routine non-recurrence follow-up after resection. MiXCR, applied by TCRdb to the 5' RACE reads, yields one record per CDR3 protein. This table has about 19,000 distinct CDR3 sequences, approximately 9.1% appearing once. The sample in question was PBMCs, obtained at follow-up. This clonotype originated in a female donor with early-stage non-small cell lung cancer.

This CDR3 reads CASSPGAGTSEQYF. The CDR3 DNA follows: TGTGCCAGCTCACCAGGGGCTGGGACGAGCGAGCAGTACTTC. The V and J genes are TRBV18 and TRBJ2-7; tentatively, D is TRBD1 or TRBD2 (5 bases each). Germline V lookup: CDR1 KGHSH, CDR2 LQKENI. Deletions cut 2 bases from V and 6 bases from J, with 14 bases between. This CDR3 is 14 amino acids long.